The T cell receptor (beta chain) under discussion was sequenced for a study of T cells after posttransplantation cyclophosphamide. General study results and limits: Recipient CMV seropositivity and CMV reactivation strongly tracked TRB clonality. Donor CD8+ memory clones often dominated recipient blood repertoires at later times.

Assay: immunoSEQ multiplex PCR; the TCRdb copy retains only in-frame clones and omits some. The sample holds about 38,000 clones, and no clone turns up only once. Germline CDR1 reads SEHNR; CDR2 reads FQNEAQ (reference sequence). This CDR3 region has 15 residues. V shed 5 bases and J 1 base; nucleotides not matched to a gene: 5. This clone was seen at least ten times. Antigen specificity is unknown. The chain joins TRBV7-9 to TRBJ1-1; 9 nucleotides agree with TRBD1. Specimen: PBMCs. This TCR was recovered from a man aged 30 to 39 in good health and a related stem cell transplant donor. The CDR3 loop reads CASSTTGGSNTEAFF. The CDR3 bases are TGTGCCAGCAGCACGACAGGGGGTTCGAACACTGAAGCTTTCTTT.